This T cell receptor beta chain stems from a study of shared clonotypes between healthy human individuals (dated by TCRdb to 2020 to 2022). Regarding the complete study: Three men and a couple of women, aged 18 to 49 years, made up the cohort. For each donor, CD4 naive and CD4 memory were each run on three plates, CD8 naive on two plates, and CD8 memory on one plate. Blood TCR repertoires of about five healthy adults were deeply sequenced to estimate repertoire size and the extent of clonotype sharing between individuals. Libraries were prepared and TCR repertoires were sequenced by different laboratories using diverse techniques, in order to increase sequencing depth and limit assay-specific biases. Each donor's leukapheresis produced roughly between about 0.8 and 10 billion PBMCs.

Turning to this clone: The antigen it recognizes is unknown. There are no base qualities to consult, and no much larger clone falls within one base.

The donors were healthy, HIV-negative adults with no recently reported acute infections or vaccinations. All donors were Caucasian adults living in Nashville, Tennessee, USA. CD4+ T cells were enriched by magnetic negative selection; naive cells were then positively selected on CD45RA, and the negative fraction formed the memory subset. Blood was obtained by leukapheresis, after which PBMCs were separated by Ficoll-Histopaque density gradient centrifugation and cryopreserved in liquid nitrogen vapor phase. Analytical flow cytometry was used to check the purity and quantity of each magnetically sorted T cell population. Genomic DNA was isolated from each sorted fraction and quantified by UV absorbance on a Nanodrop 2000c. V is clipped by 4 bases and J by 4 bases, and the sequence between their germline boundaries is 14 bases long. The CDR3 spans 14 residues, from the cysteine through the phenylalanine. Only the CDR3 region is kept as DNA, spanning 42 bases read in frame from base 1. The germline V gene specifies SGDLS as CDR1 and YYNGEE as CDR2.

Using the deep immunoSEQ assay, multiplex PCR amplified TCR CDR3 regions from genomic DNA. Extracted genomic DNA from each cell subset was spread evenly across all wells of several immunoSEQ 96-well plates, with each plate serving as a replicate. For sorted subsets, each replicate PCR was loaded with 200 ng genomic DNA, equivalent to some 27,000 T cell genomes. The purified libraries were quantified using a Qubit 3.0 fluorometer, sized with a Bioanalyzer 2100, and then quantified again using the KAPA Library Quantification kit. Every immunoSEQ 96-well plate was sequenced on a dedicated single-read 150-cycle Illumina NextSeq 550 flow cell. Concerning the study's data processing: Because the immunoSEQ output included only junctional sequences and no quality scores, the filtering could not be the same as the filtering used for full-length reads. Sequences were annotated with PyIR, a Python wrapper for IgBLAST v1.9, using IMGT germline references to assign V/J genes and CDR3. Any read was removed if the V/J assignment was weak (E-value above 1e-6), the CDR3 was missing, or the read contained stop codons, out-of-frame junctions, or ambiguous translated residues. V3J clonotypes were defined as sequences sharing the same inferred V gene, J gene, and CDR3 amino acid sequence. Percentage overlap between repertoires was calculated by dividing the number of shared unique clonotypes by the size of the smaller repertoire. Richness of each repertoire was evaluated using RTK rarefaction, the Chao1 estimator, and Recon v2.1 estimates of unobserved clonotypes. Generation probabilities were computed with OLGA for all TCRbeta clonotypes obtained by the gDNA method from several donors. TCRdb holds this immuneACCESS table with in-frame rearrangements only. Some clones are missing; in checked studies, unresolved V genes explain under half, and the rest has no known cause. V, J and clone size reflect that table, while D and trimming were determined from the DNA. In all, the sample holds 180,000 or so clones, and around 93% of those were seen once. The top ten clones comprise more than 0.06% of the sample.

What the study reported, not specific to this receptor: Sampling was limited to blood, and TCR repertoires in tissue likely differ from TCR repertoires in blood. Incomplete sequencing was indicated by rarefaction of sorted-subset datasets, despite the large sequencing depth. Pairwise subsampling led to the expectation that sequencing depth would affect the degree of clonotype sharing among donors. Because the study included a small number of donors, the genetic and exposure-history diversity represented was limited. Estimated clonotype richness was generally larger for naive than for memory subsets. Clonotypes shared by all four sorted-subset donors showed higher generation probabilities than non-shared clonotypes. When several donors were compared, the shared fraction of clonotypes was around 5.1% for naive CD4, about 4% for naive CD8, more than 2% for memory CD4, and 0.35% to 0.4% for memory CD8.

Sequenced input: naive CD4+ T cells sorted from blood. This specimen's cell subset or site label, interpreted: CD45RA+ positively selected. Recombination linked TRBV9 to TRBJ1-2; no D segment can be confidently identified. The receptor was derived from a woman aged 25-40 years in good health. The CDR3 reads as follows: CASSPLGFSYGYTF. The nucleotide sequence is given as TGTGCCAGCAGCCCACTCGGGTTCAGCTATGGCTACACCTTC.